This TCR beta chain originates from a study of T cells expressing NK-cell markers. Study-wide background: It was sorted CD3+CD56-NKG2C+, CD3+CD56+NKG2C- and CD3+CD56+NKG2C+ T cells that provided the TCR beta repertoires. General study findings and limits: In a group of about 6 donors, dominant NKG2C+ clonotypes represented about 1.0-8% of CD8+ T cells. In several donors, dominant clonotypes made up 28.3-60.1% of CD3+CD56-NKG2C+ cells.

A remark on this clonotype: Its antigen is undetermined.

Germline V CDR1 and CDR2: SGHTA, FQGNSA. The CDR3 has 14 amino acids. The authors generated TCR beta cDNA through 5'RACE template switching with UMIs. Each CDR3 protein gets one entry in TCRdb, which reprocessed the 5' RACE reads and gives no DNA. The specimen's table records approximately 150,000 distinct CDR3 sequences. This clonotype originated in a woman aged 18 to 75 in good health. The sequenced sample was blood T cells: a sorted CD56 or NKG2C T cell subset, CD4+ or CD8+ T cells, or bulk PBMC T cells (not recorded which). The V call is TRBV7-2, the J call TRBJ2-1; TCRdb reports TRBD2, a call that lacks DNA to check it against. The CDR3 spells CASSLEGRYNEQFF.